These 17 T cell receptor beta chains share one sample of origin, sequenced in a study of beta chain features in type 1 diabetes. Whole-study findings and limits: Among all four CD4+ subsets, Type 1 diabetes patients had TCRB CDR3s that were moderately but significantly shorter.

As every portion of the isolated RNA was reverse transcribed, the sequencing read expressed TCRB transcripts. Libraries were prepared by immunoSEQ multiplex PCR; TCRdb keeps only in-frame clonotypes and omits some of them. The sample contains approximately 730,000 clones, roughly 13% of which appear only once. No cognate antigen is known for these TCRs. The sample taken for sequencing was naive CD4+ T cells from blood. The receptors derive from a man aged 18 to 30 with type 1 diabetes.

This clone was counted a few times. V gene TRBV11-3 combines with J gene TRBJ1-1; D remains ambiguous. V lost 5 bases, J lost 1 base, and 20 bases lay in between. The germline gives CDR1 SGHNT, CDR2 YENEEA. The CDR3 totals 17 residues. The CDR3 spells CASSQPLPGGGNTEAFF. In DNA, the CDR3 is TGTGCCAGCAGCCAACCACTTCCAGGAGGAGGGAACACTGAAGCTTTCTTT. The whole variable domain, remainder taken from reference TRBV11-3 and TRBJ1-1, is EAGVVQSPRYKIIEKKQPVAFWCNPISGHNTLYWYLQNLGQGPELLIRYENEEAVDDSQLPKDRFSAERLKGVDSTLKIQPAELGDSAVYLCASSQPLPGGGNTEAFFGQGTRLTVV.

This clone was found many times. V and J are TRBV14 and TRBJ2-5, with unresolved D. V was pared by 1 base and J by 5 bases, with 11 bases between. Germline V CDR1 and CDR2: SGHDN, FVKESK. The CDR3 spans 14 residues. The DNA for the CDR3 is TGTGCCAGCAGCCAAGTTTCGGCGGTTGAGACCCAGTACTTC. It is translated as CASSQVSAVETQYF.

This sequence joins TRBV5-1 and TRBJ1-2; 9 bases match TRBD1. CDR3 size: 14 residues. V lost 4 bases to trimming and J lost 7 bases; unmatched junction nucleotides: 8. Looked up from germline, CDR1 is SGHRS and CDR2 is YFSETQ. CDR3 DNA: TGCGCCAGCAGCCCCTCCGGGACAGGGATTGGCTACACCTTC. This sequence encodes CASSPSGTGIGYTF.

The rearrangement uses TRBV6-5 and TRBJ2-3; TRBD1 agrees at 7 bases. The length of the CDR3 is 14 residues. The V segment lost 2 bases and the J segment 5 bases; nucleotides outside the gene matches: 4. Per germline, CDR1 MNHEY and CDR2 SVGAGI. The CDR3 sequence is CASSYDRVGDTQYF. The CDR3 coding sequence is TGTGCCAGCAGTTACGACAGGGTGGGAGATACGCAGTATTTT.

This chain joins TRBV29-1 and TRBJ2-1, with TRBD1 as a possible D gene (5 bases). This CDR3 region has 11 residues. Trimming stripped 4 bases from V and 6 bases from J, with 7 bases between. CDR1 and CDR2 (germline): SQVTM, ANQGSEA. Here the CDR3 DNA reads TGCAGCGTTGGACAGATCAATGAGCAGTTCTTC. Its protein product is CSVGQINEQFF.

The genes are TRBV18 and TRBJ1-2; tentatively, D is TRBD1 (5 bases). Trimming shortened V by 3 bases and J by 4 bases, and 9 bases separated the two germline ends. CDR1 and CDR2 from the germline V gene are KGHSH and LQKENI. The CDR3 sequence is 13 residues long. The DNA for the CDR3 is TGTGCCAGCTCACCCCCCCAGGGCTATGGCTACACCTTC. Its protein product is CASSPPQGYGYTF.

The CDR3 sequence is CASRSSGGGYNEQFF. The CDR3 DNA reads TGTGCCAGCAGGTCTAGCGGGGGGGGTTACAATGAGCAGTTCTTC. This chain uses TRBV6-5 with TRBJ2-1; 12 positions match TRBD2. The CDR3 has 15 amino acids. Germline assignment: CDR1 MNHEY and CDR2 SVGAGI. V lost 6 bases and J lost 4; bases outside the gene matches: 4.

This clone has a handful of counts. V gene TRBV4-1 combines with J gene TRBJ1-2; D is uncertain. The CDR3 extends over 12 amino acids. Germline V CDR1 and CDR2: MGHRA, YSYEKL. V lost 6 bases and J 5 bases, leaving 10 bases between the germline ends. The CDR3 protein is CASSLTGYGYTF. As DNA, the CDR3 is TGCGCCAGCAGTTTAACGGGATATGGCTACACCTTC.

This clone was recorded a few times. The rearrangement uses TRBV9 and TRBJ2-1, with D possibly TRBD2 on 7 matching bases. Germline V gives CDR1 SGDLS, CDR2 YYNGEE. The CDR3 is 16 amino acids. The V end lost 4 bases, the J end lost 10 bases, and 24 bases lay between the germline ends. Written as DNA, the CDR3 is TGTGCCAGCAGCCCGAGGGGGGGACCCCGAGTGGAAGAGCAGTTCTTC. This encodes CASSPRGGPRVEEQFF.

The chain combines TRBV30 with TRBJ2-1, with a weak D call TRBD1 (5 bases). This CDR3 has 14 residues. Germline V gene sequence: CDR1 GTSNPN, CDR2 SVGIG (reference sequence). Deletions cut 0 bases from V and 6 bases from J, with 12 bases between. CDR3 nucleotide sequence: TGTGCCTGGAGTGTACCAGGGTCCGGCAATGAGCAGTTCTTC. This gives the protein CAWSVPGSGNEQFF. Supplemented by reference TRBV30 and TRBJ2-1, the full variable domain reads SQTIHQWPATLVQPVGSPLSLECTVEGTSNPNLYWYRQAAGRGLQLLFYSVGIGQISSEVPQNLSASRPQDRQFILSSKKLLLSDSGFYLCAWSVPGSGNEQFFGPGTRLTVL.

This clone turned up a few times. The V and J genes are TRBV7-9 and TRBJ2-1; 12 positions match TRBD2. The CDR3 is made up of 14 amino acids. Germline V gene data show CDR1 as SEHNR and CDR2 as FQNEAQ (reference sequence). The V and J ends lost 4 bases and 12 bases, in that order; junction bases with no gene match: 7. The CDR3 protein is CASSSPSGGASQFF. CDR3 nucleotide sequence: TGTGCCAGCAGCTCTCCTAGCGGGGGGGCTTCGCAGTTCTTC.

The J gene is TRBJ1-1, the V gene TRBV18; D might be TRBD1 (5 bases). This CDR3 is built from 12 residues. Germline V gene lookup returns CDR1 KGHSH and CDR2 LQKENI. Deletions cut 6 bases from V and 4 bases from J, with 9 bases between. CDR3 protein: CASSARVTEAFF. CDR3 sequence (DNA): TGTGCCAGCTCTGCCAGGGTCACTGAAGCTTTCTTT. The full variable domain, its missing parts supplied by reference TRBV18 and TRBJ1-1, is NAGVMQNPRHLVRRRGQEARLRCSPMKGHSHVYWYRQLPEEGLKFMVYLQKENIIDESGMPKERFSAEFPKEGPSILRIQQVVRGDSAAYFCASSARVTEAFFGQGTRLTVV.

V is TRBV6-6 and J is TRBJ1-1, with 7 bases aligning to TRBD1. Germline CDR1 is MNHNY and CDR2 is SVGAGI (reference sequence). This CDR3 is built from 14 residues. Trimming at V came to 6 bases and at J to 1 base, leaving 5 bases not matched to a gene. The CDR3 spells CASSRDRANTEAFF. The CDR3 bases are TGTGCCAGCAGCCGGGACAGAGCGAACACTGAAGCTTTCTTT.

The V and J genes are TRBV7-9 and TRBJ1-2, with a weak D call TRBD1 (5 bases). The V end lost 6 bases, the J end lost 8 bases, and 16 bases lay between the germline ends. Germline V CDR1 and CDR2: SEHNR, FQNEAQ (reference sequence). This CDR3 comprises 13 residues. The CDR3 bases are TGTGCCAGCAGAGGGGACGGACCGTGGGGCTACACCTTC. The encoded protein is CASRGDGPWGYTF.

This clone turned up a few times. The chain links TRBV19 to TRBJ1-1; D gene unclear. V lost 6 bases, J lost 0 bases, and 11 bases lay in between. From germline, CDR1 is LNHDA and CDR2 SQIVND (reference sequence). The CDR3 is 14 residues long. The chain's CDR3 is CASSNTVMNTEAFF. CDR3 DNA sequence: TGTGCCAGTAGCAACACTGTCATGAACACTGAAGCTTTCTTT.

This clone occurred a few times. The V gene is TRBV10-1, the J gene TRBJ2-3; 7 bases are a match to TRBD1. CDR3 size: 15 residues. CDR1 is WNHNN and CDR2 is SYGVQD in the germline V gene (reference sequence). V shed 9 bases, J shed 2 bases, and the junction held 11 bases outside the gene matches. For the CDR3, the DNA is TGCGCCAGTAGACCGGGACAGTGGTCCACAGATACGCAGTATTTT. It specifies CASRPGQWSTDTQYF.

The rearrangement joins TRBV7-9 to TRBJ1-2, with a weak D call TRBD1 (5 bases). Germline V gene data show CDR1 as SEHNR and CDR2 as FQNEAQ (reference sequence). The CDR3 is 14 amino acids. V was cut by 3 bases and J by 2 bases, with 10 bases left in between. CDR3 nucleotides: TGTGCCAGCAGCTTTAGGGGACCAAACTATGGCTACACCTTC. Amino acid sequence: CASSFRGPNYGYTF.